Listed below are T cell receptor beta chains from one sample, sequenced in a study of T cell responses to AZD1222 COVID-19 vaccine. The data were produced by immunoSEQ multiplex PCR, yet TCRdb's version contains in-frame clones alone and is incomplete. Here the sample spans 100,000 to 130,000 clones, under 95% being singletons. The sequences come from peripheral blood, collected on day 0 of AZD1222 vaccination. The receptors shown here come from an adult in good health. Each CDR3 is given with its conserved first and last residue. D genes are given only for firm matches. The listing skips clone size in some rows; elsewhere it reads once, few, many or a size class.

j_call: TRBJ1-2
d_call: TRBD1
clone_size: NA
v_call: TRBV2
cdr3_aa: CASSEVAGGFGYTF
cdr3_nt: TGTGCCAGCAGTGAAGTTGCAGGGGGCTTTGGCTACACCTTC

j_call: TRBJ2-1
d_call: TRBD1
clone_size: NA
v_call: TRBV6-6
cdr3_aa: CASSNPGQGGYEQFF
cdr3_nt: TGTGCCAGCAGTAACCCGGGACAGGGAGGCTATGAGCAGTTCTTC

j_call: TRBJ2-2
d_call: NA
clone_size: NA
v_call: TRBV3-1/TRBV3-2
cdr3_aa: CASSQERRGDRELFF
cdr3_nt: TGTGCCAGCAGCCAAGAGCGACGGGGTGACCGGGAGCTGTTTTTT

j_call: TRBJ2-3
d_call: NA
clone_size: few
v_call: TRBV11-3
cdr3_aa: CASSMGGLSTDTQYF
cdr3_nt: TGTGCCAGCTCAATGGGGGGGCTAAGCACAGATACGCAGTATTTT

j_call: TRBJ1-4
d_call: NA
clone_size: NA
v_call: TRBV13
cdr3_aa: CASSLASLKAGKLFF
cdr3_nt: TGTGCCAGCAGCTTAGCTTCCCTGAAAGCCGGAAAACTGTTTTTT

j_call: TRBJ2-3
d_call: NA
clone_size: once
v_call: TRBV5-1
cdr3_aa: CASSLGQASTDTQYF
cdr3_nt: TGCGCCAGCAGCTTGGGACAGGCTAGCACAGATACGCAGTATTTT

j_call: TRBJ1-1
d_call: NA
clone_size: NA
v_call: TRBV2
cdr3_aa: CASREQGGSTEAFF
cdr3_nt: TGTGCCAGCAGGGAACAGGGTGGGAGCACTGAAGCTTTCTTT

j_call: TRBJ1-3
d_call: NA
clone_size: once
v_call: TRBV7-2
cdr3_aa: CASSLQASGNTIYF
cdr3_nt: TGTGCCAGCAGCTTGCAGGCGTCAGGAAACACCATATATTTT

j_call: TRBJ1-4
d_call: TRBD1
clone_size: NA
v_call: TRBV5-6
cdr3_aa: CASSLQGTNEKLFF
cdr3_nt: TGTGCCAGCAGCTTACAGGGGACTAATGAAAAACTGTTTTTT

j_call: TRBJ1-1
d_call: NA
clone_size: NA
v_call: TRBV9
cdr3_aa: CASSATGTTEAFF
cdr3_nt: TGTGCCAGCAGCGCAACAGGGACCACTGAAGCTTTCTTT

j_call: TRBJ2-1
d_call: NA
clone_size: NA
v_call: TRBV30
cdr3_aa: CAWSVPDEQFF
cdr3_nt: TGTGCCTGGAGTGTGCCGGATGAGCAGTTCTTC

j_call: TRBJ1-1
d_call: NA
clone_size: once
v_call: TRBV9
cdr3_aa: CASSVLQAGTEAFF
cdr3_nt: TGTGCCAGCAGCGTATTACAGGCGGGAACTGAAGCTTTCTTT

j_call: TRBJ2-1
d_call: NA
clone_size: few
v_call: TRBV7-3
cdr3_aa: CASSPSRLSSNEQFF
cdr3_nt: TGTGCCAGCAGCCCCAGCCGGTTATCGAGTAATGAGCAGTTCTTC

j_call: TRBJ2-1
d_call: NA
clone_size: NA
v_call: TRBV11-3
cdr3_aa: CASSPGQIGSYNEQFF
cdr3_nt: TGTGCCAGCAGCCCGGGGCAGATAGGCTCCTACAATGAGCAGTTCTTC